Shown below are 10 T cell receptor beta chains from a single sample sequenced in a study of T-cell reconstitution after alpha-beta-depleted transplantation in children. Using unique molecular identifiers, the investigators prepared the TCRbeta library. TCRdb itself ran the PCR reads through MiXCR, one entry per CDR3 protein. This table has about 400,000 distinct CDR3 sequences, about 20% appearing once. The starting material was PBMCs from the stem cell graft donor, obtained from the stem cell graft. Source of these receptors: a human donor who donated a stem cell graft to a child with acute myeloid leukemia.

Many counts were recorded for this clonotype. This chain joins TRBV29-1 and TRBJ2-3; TRBD2 agrees at 9 bases. With 3 bases clipped from V and 6 bases from J, the junction kept 4 bases outside the gene matches. Germline CDR1 reads SQVTM; CDR2 reads ANQGSEA. This CDR3 has 13 residues. CDR3 in DNA: TGCAGCGTTGATAGCGGGAGCCCCGATACGCAGTATTTT. It codes for CSVDSGSPDTQYF.

This clonotype was found a few times. The chain is built from TRBV12-3 or TRBV12-4 and TRBJ2-5; D remains ambiguous. The V end was cut by 5 bases, the J end by 5 bases, with 15 bases between. This CDR3 is 14 amino acids long. The CDR3 loop reads CASSTQTVGETQYF. The DNA of the CDR3 is TGTGCCAGCAGTACCCAAACGGTCGGGGAGACCCAGTACTTC.

This clonotype was counted at least ten times. This rearrangement joins TRBV7-2 to TRBJ2-1; 8 positions match TRBD2. J was trimmed by 5 bases and V by 6 bases; bases with no gene match: 18. CDR1 is SGHTA, CDR2 FQGNSA, per germline. The CDR3 is 18 residues long. In DNA form, the CDR3 reads TGTGCCAGCAGGCGATATTTGCAGCGGGAGATGGAGAACAATGAGCAGTTCTTC. Amino acids: CASRRYLQREMENNEQFF.

This chain links TRBV15 with TRBJ2-5, with unresolved D. The CDR3 runs to 13 residues. Germline CDR1 is LNHNV and CDR2 is YYDKDF (reference sequence). The ends were cut back, 1 base at V and 4 bases at J, with 7 bases in the middle. The CDR3 DNA follows: TGTGCCACCAGCAGAGGAGGTCTAGAGACCCAGTACTTC. This sequence encodes CATSRGGLETQYF.

V usage is TRBV4-1 and J usage is TRBJ2-2; D not resolved. V shed 4 bases and J shed 6 bases, with 12 bases lying between them. The CDR3 extends over 14 amino acids. Germline V CDR1 and CDR2: MGHRA, YSYEKL. This CDR3 reads CASSPAAPAGELFF. The CDR3 region has the DNA TGCGCCAGCAGCCCGGCCGCCCCCGCCGGGGAGCTGTTTTTT.

This clonotype was observed a handful of times. J is TRBJ1-4 and V is TRBV28; maybe TRBD1 (5 bases). Germline V gene sequence: CDR1 MDHEN, CDR2 SYDVKM. V lost 4 bases, J lost 6 bases, and 21 bases lay in between. The CDR3 covers 17 residues. This CDR3 is CASSSYLDSLLDEKLFF. DNA for the CDR3: TGTGCCAGCAGTTCCTATCTCGACAGCCTTTTAGATGAAAAACTGTTTTTT. The whole variable domain, remainder taken from reference TRBV28 and TRBJ1-4, is DVKVTQSSRYLVKRTGEKVFLECVQDMDHENMFWYRQDPGLGLRLIYFSYDVKMKEKGDIPEGYSVSREKKERFSLILESASTNQTSMYLCASSSYLDSLLDEKLFFGSGTQLSVL.

In this sample, this clonotype turned up many times. In nucleotides, the CDR3 is TGTGCCAGCAGCTTCCTAGCAAGAGATACGCAGTATTTT. Its translation is CASSFLARDTQYF. The rearrangement links TRBV7-2 to TRBJ2-3, with TRBD2 as a possible D gene (5 bases). V was pared by 3 bases and J by 5 bases, with 9 bases between. Per the germline V gene, CDR1 is SGHTA and CDR2 is FQGNSA. This CDR3 comprises 13 residues.

The chain uses TRBV5-1 and TRBJ2-3; no clear D gene. This CDR3 comprises 14 residues. Germline V gene sequence: CDR1 SGHRS, CDR2 YFSETQ. V lost 5 bases and J 4 bases, leaving 14 bases between the germline ends. DNA for the CDR3: TGCGCCAGCAGTTCAGATTATCTAGCAGATACGCAGTATTTT. Translation gives CASSSDYLADTQYF.

Here the CDR3 reads CSVGKTGTGNEKLFF. CDR3 DNA: TGCAGCGTTGGGAAAACCGGGACAGGGAACGAAAAACTGTTTTTT. The chain combines TRBV29-1 with TRBJ1-4; 9 bases line up with TRBD1. V dropped 4 bases and J dropped 8; count of bases not matched to a gene: 11. The germline gives CDR1 SQVTM, CDR2 ANQGSEA. The CDR3 runs 15 residues.

This clonotype has only a few counts. This sequence joins TRBV29-1 and TRBJ2-1; TRBD2 agrees at 11 bases. The CDR3 loop spans 14 amino acids. Germline V CDR1 and CDR2: SQVTM, ANQGSEA. After removal of 8 bases from V and 8 bases from J, the junction contained 11 bases not matched to a gene. The CDR3 is CSTGLLAGVDEQFF. DNA for the CDR3: TGCAGCACGGGTCTACTAGCGGGAGTCGATGAGCAGTTCTTC.